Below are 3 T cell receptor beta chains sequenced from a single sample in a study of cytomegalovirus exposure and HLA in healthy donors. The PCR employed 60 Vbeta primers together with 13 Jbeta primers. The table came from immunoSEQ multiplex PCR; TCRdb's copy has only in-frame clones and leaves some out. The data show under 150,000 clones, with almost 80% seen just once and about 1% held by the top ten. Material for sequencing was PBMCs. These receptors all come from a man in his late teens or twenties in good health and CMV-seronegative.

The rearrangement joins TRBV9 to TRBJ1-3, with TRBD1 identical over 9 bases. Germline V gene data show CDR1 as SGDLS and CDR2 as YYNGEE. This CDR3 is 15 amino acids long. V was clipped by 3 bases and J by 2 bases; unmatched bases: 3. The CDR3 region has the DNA TGTGCCAGCAGCGCTCGGACAGGGGCTGGAAACACCATATATTTT. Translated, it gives CASSARTGAGNTIYF.

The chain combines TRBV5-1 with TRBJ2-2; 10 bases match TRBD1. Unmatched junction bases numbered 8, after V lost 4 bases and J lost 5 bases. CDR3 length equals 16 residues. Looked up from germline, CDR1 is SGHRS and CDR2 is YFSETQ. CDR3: CASSRPGQGGTGELFF. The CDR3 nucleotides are TGCGCCAGCAGCCGACCCGGACAGGGGGGAACCGGGGAGCTGTTTTTT.

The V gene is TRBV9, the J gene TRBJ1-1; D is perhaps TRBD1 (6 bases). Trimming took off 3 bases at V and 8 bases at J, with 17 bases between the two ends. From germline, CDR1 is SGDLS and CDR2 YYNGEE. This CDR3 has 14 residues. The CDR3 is CASSATGTGWEAFF. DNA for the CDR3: TGTGCCAGCAGCGCTACAGGGACCGGGTGGGAAGCTTTCTTT.